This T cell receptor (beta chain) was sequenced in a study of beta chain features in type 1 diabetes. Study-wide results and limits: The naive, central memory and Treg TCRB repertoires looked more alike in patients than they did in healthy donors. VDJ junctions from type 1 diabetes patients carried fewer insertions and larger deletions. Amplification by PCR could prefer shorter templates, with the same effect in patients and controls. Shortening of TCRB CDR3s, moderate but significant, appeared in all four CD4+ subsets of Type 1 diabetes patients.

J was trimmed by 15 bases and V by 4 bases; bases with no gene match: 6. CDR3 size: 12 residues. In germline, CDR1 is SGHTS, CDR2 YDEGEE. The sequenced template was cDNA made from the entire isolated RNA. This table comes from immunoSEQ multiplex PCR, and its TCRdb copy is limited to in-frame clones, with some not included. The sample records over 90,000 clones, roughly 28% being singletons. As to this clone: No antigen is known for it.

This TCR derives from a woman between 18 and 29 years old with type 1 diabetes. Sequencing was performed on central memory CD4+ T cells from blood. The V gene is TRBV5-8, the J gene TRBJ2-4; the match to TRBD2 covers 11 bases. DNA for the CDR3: TGTGCCAGCAGCCGTAGCGGGAGGGCCGTGTACTTC. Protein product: CASSRSGRAVYF.